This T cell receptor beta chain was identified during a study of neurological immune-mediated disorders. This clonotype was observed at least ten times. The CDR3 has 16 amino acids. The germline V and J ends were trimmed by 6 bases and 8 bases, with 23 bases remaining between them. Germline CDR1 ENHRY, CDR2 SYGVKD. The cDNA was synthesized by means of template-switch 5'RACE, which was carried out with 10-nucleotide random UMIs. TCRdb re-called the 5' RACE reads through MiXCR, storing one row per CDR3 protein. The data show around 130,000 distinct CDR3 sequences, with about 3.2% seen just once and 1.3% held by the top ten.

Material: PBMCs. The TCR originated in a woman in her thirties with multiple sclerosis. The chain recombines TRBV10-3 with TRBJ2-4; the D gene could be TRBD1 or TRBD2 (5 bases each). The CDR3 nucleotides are TGTGCCATCAGACCGAGCGCCGAGCAAGGGGACGACATTCAGTACTTC. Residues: CAIRPSAEQGDDIQYF.